This paragraph reports one T cell receptor beta chain. This record comes from a study of blood T cell repertoires in COVID-19. Study-level information: T cells, B-cell-depleted T cells, or PBMCs supplied cDNA or gDNA.

The table came from immunoSEQ multiplex PCR; TCRdb's copy has only in-frame clones and leaves some out. The sample carries hundreds of thousands of clones, approximately 86% recorded once. The receptor's source is a woman in her 70s with COVID-19, enrolled during active disease. Sequencing was performed on peripheral blood.

The DNA of the CDR3 is TGTGCCAGCTCGCAAGGGGGTGGGGGCAATCAGCCCCAGCATTTT. Amino acids: CASSQGGGGNQPQHF. The chain couples TRBV18 to TRBJ1-5, with D tentatively TRBD1 (6 bases). The CDR3 is 15 residues long. The germline gives CDR1 KGHSH, CDR2 LQKENI. The V and J ends lost 6 bases and 2 bases respectively, with 14 bases between them.